The entry that follows covers one T cell receptor beta chain sequence. Its antigen is currently unknown. At the DNA level, this CDR3 is encoded by other sequences in the same sample as well. The sample originates from a study of long-term antiretroviral therapy in people with HIV. Whole-study findings and limits: Documentation of ART adherence, viral resistance or therapy changes was absent. Clonotypes expanded prior to ART showed repertoire dominance at all sampled time points.

Germline trimming cut 4 bases from V and 13 bases from J; bases unmatched to any gene: 13. This CDR3 has 14 amino acids. Germline CDR1 SGHDT, CDR2 YYEEEE. This was the immunoSEQ v3.0 assay at survey level. Per-sample sequencing targets were roughly 35,000-55,000 T-cell genomes. Sequencing was performed with immunoSEQ multiplex PCR; in TCRdb, only in-frame clones are kept and a portion is missing. The sample records around 21,000 clones, roughly 80% being singletons. V gene TRBV5-6 combines with J gene TRBJ2-1; 8 bases align to TRBD1. Source: unsorted PBMCs, taken 0.2 years after starting antiretroviral therapy. The TCR comes from a young woman with HIV. This CDR3 reads CASSPGQGWREQFF. The CDR3 nucleotides read TGTGCCAGCAGCCCTGGACAGGGTTGGAGGGAACAGTTCTTC.